The 10 T cell receptor beta chains given below trace back to one sample, sequenced in a study of blood T cell repertoires in COVID-19. Sequencing used immunoSEQ multiplex PCR; TCRdb keeps in-frame clones, though not all of them. In the table there are about 110,000 clones, 71% of which are singletons. Sequences were obtained from peripheral blood. These receptors all stem from a human donor with acute or convalescent COVID-19. The donor label of this sample is uncertain.

The genes are TRBV5-1 and TRBJ1-4; D unresolved. V lost 4 bases, J lost 0 bases, and 10 bases lay in between. The CDR3 consists of 15 residues. CDR1 SGHRS and CDR2 YFSETQ come from the germline V gene. The CDR3 DNA sequence: TGCGCCAGCAGCATAGGCAGGTCAACTAATGAAAAACTGTTTTTT. This codes for CASSIGRSTNEKLFF.

The chain recombines TRBV28 with TRBJ2-1; 7 bases agree with TRBD2. Germline assignment: CDR1 MDHEN and CDR2 SYDVKM. The V segment lost 5 bases and the J segment 10 bases; nucleotides outside the gene matches: 5. The CDR3 covers 12 residues. Written as DNA, the CDR3 is TGTGCCAGCAGTAACATCGGGGGGGAGCAGTTCTTC. Residues: CASSNIGGEQFF. Full variable domain (outside the CDR3, taken from reference TRBV28 and TRBJ2-1): DVKVTQSSRYLVKRTGEKVFLECVQDMDHENMFWYRQDPGLGLRLIYFSYDVKMKEKGDIPEGYSVSREKKERFSLILESASTNQTSMYLCASSNIGGEQFFGPGTRLTVL.

The V gene is TRBV6-2 or TRBV6-3, the J gene TRBJ2-3; 9 nucleotides align to TRBD1. The CDR3 consists of 14 residues. V lost 6 bases to trimming and J lost 3 bases; unmatched junction nucleotides: 4. CDR1 and CDR2 from the germline V gene are MNHEY and SVGEGT. The CDR3 coding sequence is TGTGCCAGCAGCAAGACAGGGGGGACAGATACGCAGTATTTT. As protein: CASSKTGGTDTQYF.

This chain uses TRBV5-4 with TRBJ2-2; D not certain. CDR3 length equals 12 residues. Germline-derived CDR1 and CDR2 are SGHNT and YYREEE (reference sequence). Trimming removed 1 base at V and 8 bases at J, with 6 bases between. The CDR3 coding sequence is TGTGCCAGCAGCTTGTCCCTGGGGGAGCTGTTTTTT. This translates into CASSLSLGELFF.

The CDR3: CASSVGDRGTYEQYF. CDR3 nucleotide sequence: TGTGCCAGCAGCGTAGGGGACAGGGGAACCTACGAGCAGTACTTC. This chain connects TRBV9 to TRBJ2-7; 10 positions agree with TRBD1. The CDR3 covers 15 residues. Germline loops: CDR1 SGDLS, CDR2 YYNGEE. J gave up 2 bases and V 0 bases, and 2 bases lay outside the gene matches.

The rearrangement joins TRBV7-2 to TRBJ2-7; TRBD1 is a possible D gene (5 bases). Germline V lookup: CDR1 SGHTA, CDR2 FQGNSA. The CDR3 is 14 residues long. Trimming took off 5 bases at V and 0 bases at J, with 11 bases between the two ends. DNA of the CDR3: TGTGCCAGCAGCACTTCAGGGTTCTCCTACGAGCAGTACTTC. Translation gives CASSTSGFSYEQYF. Full variable domain (remainder filled in from reference TRBV7-2 and TRBJ2-7): GAGVSQSPSNKVTEKGKDVELRCDPISGHTALYWYRQSLGQGLEFLIYFQGNSAPDKSGLPSDRFSAERTGGSVSTLTIQRTQQEDSAVYLCASSTSGFSYEQYFGPGTRLTVT.

This rearrangement joins TRBV5-1 to TRBJ2-5; D may be TRBD1 (5 bases). This CDR3 contains 14 residues. The germline V gene encodes CDR1 SGHRS and CDR2 YFSETQ. Trimming took 5 bases from V and 0 from J, leaving 11 bases between them. The CDR3 DNA follows: TGCGCCAGCAGTTTCCAGGGAAACCAAGAGACCCAGTACTTC. Its translation is CASSFQGNQETQYF.

This chain uses TRBV7-3 with TRBJ2-1; TRBD2 agrees at 10 bases. The ends lost 1 base at V and 5 bases at J; junction bases unmatched: 8. Germline CDR1 and CDR2: SGHTA and FQGTGA. CDR3 length: 17 amino acids. CDR3 sequence reads: CASSLNPGLAGDNEQFF. The DNA of the CDR3 is TGTGCCAGCAGCTTAAACCCCGGGCTAGCGGGGGACAATGAGCAGTTCTTC.

This clone has just a few counts. In DNA form, the CDR3 reads TGTGCCAGCAGCCGGACAGGAGGGAATGAAAAACTGTTTTTT. Protein sequence: CASSRTGGNEKLFF. The chain employs TRBV6-5 and TRBJ1-4; TRBD1 matches 7 bases. Trimming removed 6 bases from V and 5 bases from J; junction bases left unmatched: 6. From germline, CDR1 is MNHEY and CDR2 SVGAGI. CDR3 length equals 14 residues.

The chain is built from TRBV19 and TRBJ1-4; D possibly corresponds to TRBD1 (6 bases). Per germline, CDR1 LNHDA and CDR2 SQIVND (reference sequence). CDR3 length: 15 amino acids. V shed 1 base and J shed 5 bases, with 11 bases lying between them. As DNA, the CDR3 is TGTGCCAGTAGTATAGCCGGGACACTAAATGAAAAACTGTTTTTT. Protein product: CASSIAGTLNEKLFF.